The T cell receptor beta chain under discussion was sequenced for a study of cytomegalovirus exposure and HLA in healthy donors. Participants comprised healthy donors of bone marrow. The PCR used 60 Vbeta and 13 Jbeta primers. Using immunoSEQ multiplex PCR, the repertoire was profiled, and TCRdb retains in-frame clones only, with some absent. Of roughly 190,000 clones listed, around 68% are singletons. Findings and caveats of the study: In a later analysis, a genetic analysis reported fewer productive-TCR N-insertions in an Asian-associated ancestry cluster than the cohort average.

The CDR3 contains 21 residues. With regard to this clone: The antigen remains undetermined.

The J gene is TRBJ1-1, the V gene TRBV21-1; no check of the table's D call, TRBD1, against the DNA was made. TRBV21-1 constitutes a pseudogene. The sequenced sample was PBMCs. The TCR sequence derives from a man aged 35 to 55 in good health and CMV-seronegative. The CDR3 sequence is CASSKEGTPGQGIRLNTEAFF. The CDR3 DNA reads as TGTGCCAGCAGCAAAGAAGGGACTCCGGGACAGGGAATCCGATTGAACACTGAAGCTTTCTTT.